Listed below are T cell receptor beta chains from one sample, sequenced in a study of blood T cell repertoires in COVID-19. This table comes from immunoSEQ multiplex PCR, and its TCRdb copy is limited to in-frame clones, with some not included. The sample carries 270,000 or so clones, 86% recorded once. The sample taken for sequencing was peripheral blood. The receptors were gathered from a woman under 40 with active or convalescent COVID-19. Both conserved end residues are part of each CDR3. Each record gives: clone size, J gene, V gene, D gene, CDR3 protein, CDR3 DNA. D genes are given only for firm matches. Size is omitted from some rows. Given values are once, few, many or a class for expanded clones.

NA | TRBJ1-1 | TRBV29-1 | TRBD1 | CSAAPRTGEAFF | TGCAGCGCCGCACCCCGGACAGGAGAAGCTTTCTTT
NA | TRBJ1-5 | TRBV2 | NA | CASSEYWGGPWHF | TGTGCCAGCAGTGAATATTGGGGGGGCCCATGGCATTTT
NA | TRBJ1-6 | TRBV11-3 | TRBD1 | CASSFRTGLKNSPLHF | TGTGCCAGCAGCTTTCGGACAGGATTAAAAAATTCACCCCTCCACTTT
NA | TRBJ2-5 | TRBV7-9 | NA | CASSLAIRGETQYF | TGTGCCAGCAGCTTAGCAATCAGGGGTGAGACCCAGTACTTC
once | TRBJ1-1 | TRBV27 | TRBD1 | CASSSLRTGGTEAFF | TGTGCCAGCAGTTCCCTCAGGACAGGTGGTACTGAAGCTTTCTTT
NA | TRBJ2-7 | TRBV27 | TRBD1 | CASRRTGGSYEQYF | TGTGCCAGCAGACGGACAGGGGGCTCCTACGAGCAGTACTTC
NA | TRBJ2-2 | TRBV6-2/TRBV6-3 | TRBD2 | CASSKLAEITGELFF | TGTGCCAGCAGTAAACTAGCGGAAATCACCGGGGAGCTGTTTTTT
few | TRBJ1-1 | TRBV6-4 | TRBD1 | CASSDGQAGPTEAFF | TGTGCCAGCAGTGACGGACAGGCCGGTCCCACTGAAGCTTTCTTT
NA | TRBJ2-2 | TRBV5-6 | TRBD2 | CASSLRVAGSTGELFF | TGTGCCAGCAGCTTGAGAGTAGCGGGGAGTACCGGGGAGCTGTTTTTT
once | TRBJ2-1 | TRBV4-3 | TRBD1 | CASSQERGQVVNEQFF | TGCGCCAGCAGCCAAGAACGTGGACAGGTTGTGAATGAGCAGTTCTTC
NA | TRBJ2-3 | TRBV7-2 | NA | CASSLGWSPPGTQYF | TGTGCCAGCAGCTTAGGCTGGTCCCCCCCGGGGACGCAGTATTTT
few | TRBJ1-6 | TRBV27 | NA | CASSDRTNSPLHF | TGTGCCAGCAGCGACAGGACAAATTCACCCCTCCACTTT
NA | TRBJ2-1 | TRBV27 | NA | CATFGAVNEQFF | TGTGCCACCTTCGGAGCGGTTAATGAGCAGTTCTTC
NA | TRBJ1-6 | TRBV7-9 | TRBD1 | CASSPGGAYNSPLHF | TGTGCCAGCAGCCCAGGGGGCGCTTATAATTCACCCCTCCACTTT
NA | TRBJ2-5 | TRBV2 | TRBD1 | CASSEAVGQSETQYF | TGTGCCAGCAGTGAAGCGGTGGGACAGTCAGAGACCCAGTACTTC
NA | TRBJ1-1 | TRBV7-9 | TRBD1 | CASSRDRDTEAFF | TGTGCCAGCAGCCGGGACAGGGACACTGAAGCTTTCTTT
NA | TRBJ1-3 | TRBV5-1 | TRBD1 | CASRSSPMGQSWRGGNTIYF | TGCGCCAGCAGGTCTAGCCCAATGGGACAGAGTTGGAGAGGTGGAAACACCATATATTTT
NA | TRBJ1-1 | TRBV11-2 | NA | CASSLGQTEAFF | TGTGCCAGCAGCTTAGGTCAGACTGAAGCTTTCTTT
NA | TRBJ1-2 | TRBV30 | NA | CAWDDGNSKGYTF | TGTGCCTGGGACGACGGGAATTCGAAGGGCTACACCTTC
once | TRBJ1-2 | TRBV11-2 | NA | CASSSPTGYGYTF | TGTGCCAGCAGCTCCCCGACAGGCTATGGCTACACCTTC
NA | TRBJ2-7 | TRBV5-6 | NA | CASSLAPGETYEQYF | TGTGCCAGCAGCTTGGCACCGGGTGAGACCTACGAGCAGTACTTC
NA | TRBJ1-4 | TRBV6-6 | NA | CASSTRRGQINEKLFF | TGTGCCAGCAGTACCCGAAGGGGCCAGATTAATGAAAAACTGTTTTTT
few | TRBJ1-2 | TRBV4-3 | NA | CASSQDGGTNYGYTF | TGCGCCAGCAGCCAAGATGGCGGGACTAACTATGGCTACACCTTC
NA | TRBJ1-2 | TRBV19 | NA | CASSTTGMDGYTF | TGTGCCAGTAGTACAACAGGGATGGATGGCTACACCTTC
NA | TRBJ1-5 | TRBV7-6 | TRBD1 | CASSPGTGRGQPQHF | TGTGCCAGCAGCCCGGGGACAGGTAGAGGTCAGCCCCAGCATTTT
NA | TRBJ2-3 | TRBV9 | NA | CASSVDSGDPDTQYF | TGTGCCAGCAGCGTAGACTCGGGGGACCCAGATACGCAGTATTTT
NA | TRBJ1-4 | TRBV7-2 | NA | CASSLDRNSEKLFF | TGTGCCAGCAGCCTCGACAGAAACTCTGAAAAACTGTTTTTT
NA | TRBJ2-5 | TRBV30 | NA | CAWAGGTQETQYF | TGTGCCTGGGCTGGGGGGACCCAAGAGACCCAGTACTTC
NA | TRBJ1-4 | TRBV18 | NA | CASLTPDLNEKLFF | TGTGCCAGCCTTACTCCCGACTTGAATGAAAAACTGTTTTTT
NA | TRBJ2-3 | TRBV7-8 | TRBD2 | CASSPRRAGGSTDTQYF | TGTGCCAGCAGCCCCCGACGGGCGGGGGGGAGCACAGATACGCAGTATTTT
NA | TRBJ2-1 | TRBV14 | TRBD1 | CASSQADRDRSYNEQFF | TGTGCCAGCAGCCAAGCCGACCGGGACAGGTCCTACAATGAGCAGTTCTTC
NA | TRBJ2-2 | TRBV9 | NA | CASTLEPWQQNTGELFF | TGTGCCAGCACCCTAGAACCATGGCAGCAGAACACCGGGGAGCTGTTTTTT
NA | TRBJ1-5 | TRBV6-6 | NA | CASSLRPLGDSNQPQHF | TGTGCCAGCAGTCTTAGACCTCTAGGGGATAGCAATCAGCCCCAGCATTTT
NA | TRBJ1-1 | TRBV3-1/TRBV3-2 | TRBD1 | CASGLGQGTVGAFF | TGTGCCAGCGGCTTGGGACAGGGCACCGTTGGAGCTTTCTTT
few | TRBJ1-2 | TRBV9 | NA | CASSPNPGAYGYTF | TGTGCCAGCAGCCCGAACCCAGGGGCATATGGCTACACCTTC
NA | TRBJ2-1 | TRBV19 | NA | CASSAGYNEQFF | TGTGCCAGTAGTGCGGGCTACAATGAGCAGTTCTTC
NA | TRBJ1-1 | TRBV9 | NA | CASSPRTEAFF | TGTGCCAGCAGCCCGAGGACTGAAGCTTTCTTT
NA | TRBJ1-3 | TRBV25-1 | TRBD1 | CASSVQGAGNTIYF | TGTGCCAGCAGTGTACAGGGGGCTGGAAACACCATATATTTT
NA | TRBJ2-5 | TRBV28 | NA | CASLRLGRQETQYF | TGTGCCAGTTTGCGACTTGGCCGTCAAGAGACCCAGTACTTC
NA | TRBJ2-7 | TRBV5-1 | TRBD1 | CASSSTVWDRGPYEQYF | TGCGCCAGCAGCTCCACAGTTTGGGACAGGGGCCCCTACGAGCAGTACTTC
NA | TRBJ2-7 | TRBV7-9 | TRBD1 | CASSLFRDRVDEQYF | TGTGCCAGCAGCCTATTCCGGGACAGGGTTGACGAGCAGTACTTC
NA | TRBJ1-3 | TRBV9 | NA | CASSPSTVSGNTIYF | TGTGCCAGCAGCCCTTCGACAGTCTCTGGAAACACCATATATTTT
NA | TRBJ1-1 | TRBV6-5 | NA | CASSYVPAGDTEAFF | TGTGCCAGCAGTTACGTGCCCGCCGGGGACACTGAAGCTTTCTTT
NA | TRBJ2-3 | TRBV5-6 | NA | CASSPPIAAGLTDTQYF | TGTGCCAGCAGCCCCCCAATAGCGGCGGGTCTCACAGATACGCAGTATTTT
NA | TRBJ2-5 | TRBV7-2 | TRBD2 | CASSLVARGGRETQYF | TGTGCCAGCAGCTTAGTTGCGCGGGGGGGCCGGGAGACCCAGTACTTC